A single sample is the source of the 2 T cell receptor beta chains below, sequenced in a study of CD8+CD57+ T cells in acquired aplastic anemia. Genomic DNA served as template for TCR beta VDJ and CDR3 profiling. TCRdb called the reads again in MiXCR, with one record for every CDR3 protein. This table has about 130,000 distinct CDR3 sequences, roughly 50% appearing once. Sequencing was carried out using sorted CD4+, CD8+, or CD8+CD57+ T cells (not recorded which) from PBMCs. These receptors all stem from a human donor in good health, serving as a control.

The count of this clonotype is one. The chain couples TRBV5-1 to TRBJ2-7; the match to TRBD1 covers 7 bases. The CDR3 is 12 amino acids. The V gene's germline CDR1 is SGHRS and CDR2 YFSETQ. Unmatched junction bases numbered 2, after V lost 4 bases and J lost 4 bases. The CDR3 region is CASSKQGYEQYF. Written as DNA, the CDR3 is TGCGCCAGCAGCAAACAGGGGTACGAGCAGTACTTC.

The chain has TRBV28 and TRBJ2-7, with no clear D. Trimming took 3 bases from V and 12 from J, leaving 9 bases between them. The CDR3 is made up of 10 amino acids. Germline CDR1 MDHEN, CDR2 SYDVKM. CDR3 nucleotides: TGTGCCAGCAGTTTCGACACCTGGTACTTC. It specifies CASSFDTWYF.